This T cell receptor beta chain was documented in a study of shared clonotypes between healthy human individuals. Notes on the study in general: It was only blood that was sampled, and tissue repertoires likely differ. Large sequencing depth failed to make sorted-subset sequencing complete, rarefaction showed. Expectations were that clonotype sharing among donors would be affected by sequencing depth.

As regards this clone: Its target is unknown.

Clones were sequenced by immunoSEQ multiplex PCR, and TCRdb holds only the in-frame ones, with some missing. The table includes about 820,000 clones, 90% to 95% detected once. This CDR3 is 17 amino acids long. Germline V gene lookup returns CDR1 MNHEY and CDR2 SMNVEV (reference sequence). The germline V and J ends were trimmed by 1 base and 5 bases, with 20 bases remaining between them. Naive CD8 cells lacked CD45RO and underwent positive selection for CCR7, leaving out terminally differentiated effector memory CD45RA+ cells. J is TRBJ2-5 and V is TRBV27; D is perhaps TRBD1 or TRBD2 (5 bases each). The sequenced sample consisted of naive CD8+ T cells sorted from blood. The receptor comes from a young man in good health. CDR3 protein: CASSLLRELGELETQYF. The DNA for the CDR3 is TGTGCCAGCAGTTTATTGAGGGAATTAGGGGAGTTGGAGACCCAGTACTTC.